This TCR beta chain emerged from a study of lymphopenia after photon versus proton radiotherapy. The CDR3 sequence is 14 residues long. Germline V CDR1 and CDR2: MNHEY, SVGAGI. V trimming: 2 bases; J trimming: 8 bases; junction bases outside the gene matches: 5. Notes on the study in general: In patients who died, overall survival fell as post-nadir TCR diversity dropped more. After the lymphocyte nadir, photon-treated repertoires showed oligoclonal expansion, especially of CD8+ Temra cells. Relative stability marked proton patients; photon patients lost diversity and naive cells. Authors raise, but do not show, better survival with proton therapy.

The protocol was immunoSEQ multiplex PCR, while the TCRdb copy is restricted to in-frame clones and leaves out a portion. This repertoire shows more than 50,000 clones, about 83% found once; its top ten account for just under 30%. Turning to this clone: Its target is unknown.

Specimen: peripheral blood, collected from a patient treated with photon-based radiotherapy. The chain links TRBV6-5 to TRBJ2-1; 8 positions agree with TRBD2. The TCR sequence derives from a man aged 45-60 years with gastric cancer. The CDR3 DNA follows: TGTGCCAGCAGTTACGTCGGGAGGGGTTATGAGCAGTTCTTC. Translated: CASSYVGRGYEQFF.